The present T cell receptor beta chain was sequenced within a study of T cell responses to AZD1222 COVID-19 vaccine (dated by TCRdb to the early 2020s). In the study overall: Because spike-specific TCR depth and breadth did not differ between the two schedules, AZD1222 recipients who got a second dose at roughly 4 weeks were pooled with those who got a second dose at roughly 12 weeks. A total of 230 to 250 trial participants underwent TCR sequencing, of whom more than 200 had received two doses of AZD1222 and approximately 25 had received two doses of the MenACWY control vaccine. Enrollment into the trials was organized by age into subgroups of 18-55, 56-69 and 70-plus years, and those subgroups contained about 160, 30 and 59 TCR-sequenced participants, respectively.

General conclusions and limits of the study: In the small 56-69-year group, the increase in depth fell short of significance, most likely because of low power. After two AZD1222 doses, both the breadth and the depth of spike-specific TCRs were significantly higher than at day 0 and than in MenACWY recipients. Participants were mostly white British and included more females than males, and it was suggested by the authors that clonal diversity may have been underestimated. Reportedly, close to half of the unique spike-specific TCRs recognized epitopes lying outside the regions that are mutated in the B.1.351 and B.1.1.7 variants. No day 14 peak-response samples were available, so repertoires were characterized only after the peak T cell response. Only 5 to 7 AZD1222 recipients were SARS-CoV-2 seropositive at baseline, limiting conclusions about previously exposed vaccinees. The vaccine-associated CD4 TCRs covered the entire spike protein, and the dominant responses fell in regions 160-218 and 743-854.

The CDR3 regions of human TCRbeta chains were analyzed by immunosequencing. The paper's processing steps were these. TCRs in the repertoires were matched against a reference library of SARS-CoV-2-specific TCRs that had been generated with the MIRA antigen-specificity platform. Breadth was defined as the fraction of unique TCRs that were SARS-CoV-2-associated. Depth was defined as the fraction of total T cells that were SARS-CoV-2-associated. Using the MIRA data, every spike-specific TCR was mapped to the spike region that the TCR reacted to and assigned to either a CD4 or a CD8 class. Log10-transformed breadth and depth values were compared by one-way ANOVA with Sidak's multiple comparisons tests. As stored in TCRdb, this immuneACCESS dataset retains in-frame rearrangements with V and J assigned. A fraction of the clones does not appear; measured against another copy, unresolved V genes explain less than half of the discrepancy, and the remainder lacks a known reason. Clonal size and the V and J genes are those of that table, whereas D and trimming came from the DNA. The sample table records around 110,000 clones; almost 90% of these occur just once. The ten largest clonotypes hold approximately 9.6% of the sample.

Concerning this clone itself: This clone's antigen is unknown. No base quality information exists; no much larger clone differs at one position.

Interpreted using the paper, the time point label stands for: baseline before first vaccination. Vaccinee samples came from UK trials COV001 and COV002, including a single-blind randomized controlled phase 2/3 trial of AZD1222 (ChAdOx1 nCoV-19) in healthy adults. Trial participant PBMC samples were collected at day 0 and day 28 after the second dose for TCRbeta chain sequencing. Sequenced here: peripheral blood, sampled on day 0 of AZD1222 vaccination. The TCR comes from an adult in good health.

The DNA sequence is TGTGCCATCAGTGATCCCGGGACAGGGCCGAGCTCCTACGAGCAGTACTTC. This translates into CAISDPGTGPSSYEQYF. The chain uses TRBV10-3 and TRBJ2-7; TRBD1 matches 9 bases in the middle. CDR1 ENHRY and CDR2 SYGVKD were looked up in the germline V gene. The cysteine opens and the phenylalanine closes a CDR3 of 17 amino acids. CDR3 DNA only is kept here, 51 bases in frame from base 1. V is trimmed back by 3 bases and J by 0 bases, and the junction contains 9 bases that no gene match accounts for.